Detailed here is one T cell receptor (beta chain). Its antigen is currently unknown. Each TCR library used roughly 3,500 ng of total RNA. Incorporation of UMIs carrying a 6-nucleotide sample barcode was performed by template switching. After re-calling the 5' RACE reads, TCRdb lists one entry per CDR3 protein, DNA absent. The sample table includes roughly 140,000 distinct CDR3 sequences. The sample originates from a study of monozygotic twins with inflammatory bowel disease. General study points: Ultimately, a single strong signal or clonotype associated with IBD was not supported. Especially with disease activity, IBD patients shared fewer clonotypes with others than healthy twins did.

The germline V gene encodes CDR1 SGHTA and CDR2 FQGNSA. The CDR3 runs 16 residues. Sequencing used blood. The chain recombines TRBV7-2 with TRBJ2-1; there is no DNA to check the TCRdb D call of TRBD1. The TCR originated in a human donor with ulcerative colitis or Crohn's disease, or a healthy co-twin of an affected twin (not recorded which). The chain's CDR3 is CASSHQGGVSYNEQFF. Together with reference TRBV7-2 and TRBJ2-1, the CDR3 gives the full variable domain: GAGVSQSPSNKVTEKGKDVELRCDPISGHTALYWYRQSLGQGLEFLIYFQGNSAPDKSGLPSDRFSAERTGGSVSTLTIQRTQQEDSAVYLCASSHQGGVSYNEQFFGPGTRLTVL.